This TCR beta chain was captured in a study of control samples from healthy donors and cancer patients. V was trimmed by 3 bases and J by 1 base, leaving 12 bases between them. The CDR3 spans 15 residues. CDR1 is LNHDA and CDR2 is SQIVND in the germline V gene (reference sequence). TCRdb keeps only in-frame clones here, not all; method: immunoSEQ multiplex PCR. This sample's table has approximately 190,000 clones. The chain uses TRBV19 and TRBJ2-5; D might be TRBD2 (6 bases). The TCR sequence derives from a woman in her 30s in good health. The material sequenced was blood. The CDR3 nucleotides are TGTGCCAGTAGTATCCGGGCGGGGCGCCAAGAGACCCAGTACTTC. Translated, it gives CASSIRAGRQETQYF.